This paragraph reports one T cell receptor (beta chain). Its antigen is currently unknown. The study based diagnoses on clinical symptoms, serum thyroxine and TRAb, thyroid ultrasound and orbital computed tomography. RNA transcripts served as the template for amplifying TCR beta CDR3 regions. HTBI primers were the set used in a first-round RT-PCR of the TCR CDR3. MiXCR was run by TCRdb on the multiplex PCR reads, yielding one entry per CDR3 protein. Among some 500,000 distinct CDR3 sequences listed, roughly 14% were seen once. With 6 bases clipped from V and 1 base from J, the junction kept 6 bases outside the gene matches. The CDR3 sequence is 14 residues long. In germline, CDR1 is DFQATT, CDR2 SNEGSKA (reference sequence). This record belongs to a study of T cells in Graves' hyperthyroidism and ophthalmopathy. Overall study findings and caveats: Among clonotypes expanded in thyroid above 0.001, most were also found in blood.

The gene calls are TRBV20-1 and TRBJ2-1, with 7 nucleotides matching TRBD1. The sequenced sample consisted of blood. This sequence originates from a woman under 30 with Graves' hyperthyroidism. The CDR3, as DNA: TGCAGTGCAACACAGGGGTTTTCCTACAATGAGCAGTTCTTC. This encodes CSATQGFSYNEQFF.